These 8 T cell receptor beta chains came from one sample sequenced in a study of Tregs in tolerant kidney transplant recipients. The method was immunoSEQ multiplex PCR; TCRdb's version includes in-frame clones alone and lacks a portion of them. There are about 14,000 clones in the sample, with 25% to 30% held by the top ten. Mixed chimerism was transient after nonmyeloablative marrow transplants from related graft donors. Sequenced here: CD8+ T cells from blood (PBMCs), sampled 6 months after the transplant. These receptor sequences come from a human patient who received a combined kidney and bone marrow transplant. Some T cells here may be from the graft donor.

Comments on this clone: Read data end 3 residues before the CDR3 end; the end is taken from the germline J gene. The genes are TRBV7-9 and TRBJ2-3; 9 bases are a match to TRBD2. The V segment lost 4 bases and the J segment 3 bases; nucleotides outside the gene matches: 5. CDR1 SEHNR and CDR2 FQNEAQ come from the germline V gene (reference sequence). The CDR3 length is 15 residues. The DNA read from the CDR3 is TGTGCCAGCAGCTCTGACCTAGCGGGAACAGATACG. Translated, it gives CASSSDLAGTDT. From start to end, the CDR3 is CASSSDLAGTDTQYF.

Of note for this clone: The read finishes 3 residues shy of the CDR3 end, and the germline J gene is used to complete it. This chain uses TRBV20-1 with TRBJ2-1, with D tentatively TRBD2 (5 bases). The CDR3 has 17 amino acids. With 6 bases removed from V and 6 bases from J, the gap between germline ends came to 27 bases. Germline CDR1 and CDR2: DFQATT and SNEGSKA (reference sequence). The CDR3 sequence is CSAQAGLRQSGINEQFF. The sequenced CDR3 bases are TGCAGTGCCCAGGCTGGGTTACGCCAATCGGGGATCAATGAG.

Note on this clone: The read gets to within 3 residues of the CDR3 end, and the germline J gene fills in the rest. The chain couples TRBV28 to TRBJ2-4, with D possibly matching TRBD1 (5 bases). The germline CDR1 and CDR2 sequences are MDHEN and SYDVKM. The CDR3 length is 14 residues. The sequenced part of the CDR3 DNA is TGTGCCAGCAGCCTCGGGCAGGGAAACTATGGT. Translation gives CASSLGQGNYG. The whole CDR3 region reads CASSLGQGNYGQYF.

Regarding this clone: The read finishes 3 residues shy of the CDR3 end, and the germline J gene is used to complete it. The gene calls are TRBV19 and TRBJ1-2; 9 bases align to TRBD1. Germline V gene sequence: CDR1 LNHDA, CDR2 SQIVND (reference sequence). The CDR3 covers 14 residues. Incomplete CDR3 DNA: TGTGCCAGTAGTATCGGGACAGGGAATCACGAC. It yields the protein CASSIGTGNHD. The CDR3 in its entirety is CASSIGTGNHDYTF.

For this clone: Sequencing ends 3 residues short of the CDR3 end; the germline J gene provides the rest. V usage is TRBV7-9 and J usage is TRBJ2-7; 9 nucleotides agree with TRBD2. Per the germline V gene, CDR1 is SEHNR and CDR2 is FQNEAQ (reference sequence). Trimming removed 8 bases from V and 2 bases from J; junction bases left unmatched: 4. The CDR3 is made up of 13 amino acids. The CDR3 region is CASASGMAYEQYF. The CDR3 bases that were read are TGTGCCAGCGCTAGCGGGATGGCCTACGAG. Using reference TRBV7-9 and TRBJ2-7 for the parts outside the CDR3, the full variable domain is DTGVSQNPRHKITKRGQNVTFRCDPISEHNRLYWYRQTLGQGPEFLTYFQNEAQLEKSRLLSDRFSAERPKGSFSTLEIQRTEQGDSAMYLCASASGMAYEQYFGPGTRLTVT.

In the case of this clone: The read finishes 3 residues shy of the CDR3 end, and the germline J gene is used to complete it. This chain joins TRBV19 and TRBJ2-7, with 9 positions matching TRBD1. Germline CDR1 reads LNHDA; CDR2 reads SQIVND (reference sequence). Trimming took 2 bases from V and 6 from J; bases not matched to a gene: 8. CDR3 length: 15 amino acids. CDR3 DNA, as far as it was read: TGTGCCAGTAGTATATCCGGGACAGGGTGGGGCGAG. Translation: CASSISGTGWGE. The CDR3, in full, reads CASSISGTGWGEQYF.

A remark on this clone: The CDR3 goes on 3 residues after the read ends, and that part is filled in from the germline J gene. Other DNA variants within this sample encode the same CDR3. The V gene is TRBV2, the J gene TRBJ1-2; maybe TRBD1 (6 bases). CDR1 and CDR2 (germline): SNHLY, FYNNEI. V lost 9 bases to trimming and J lost 3 bases, with 20 bases between them. CDR3 size: 15 residues. The CDR3 DNA, read in part, is TGTGCCAGTCGGATTCAACAGGGAGCGTACTATGGC. Protein product: CASRIQQGAYYG. The whole CDR3 reads CASRIQQGAYYGYTF.

Points on this clone: The read terminates 3 residues before the CDR3 end, so the remaining end is supplied by the germline J gene. The chain couples TRBV2 to TRBJ2-7; D is uncertain. V dropped 7 bases and J dropped 3 bases, with 10 bases sitting between them. The CDR3 runs to 12 residues. Germline CDR1 SNHLY, CDR2 FYNNEI. The CDR3 spells CASNTPGYEQYF. The sequenced CDR3 bases are TGTGCCAGCAATACCCCGGGCTACGAG.